The present TCR beta chain was sequenced within a study of response to subunit inactivated influenza vaccine. TCRdb re-analysed the RT-PCR reads in MiXCR, keeping a single row per CDR3 protein. This repertoire shows 200,000 to 300,000 distinct CDR3 sequences, 9% to 15% found once; its top ten account for about 7.8%. Germline lookup yields CDR1 SGHTA and CDR2 FQGNSA. CDR3 length: 12 residues. V lost 4 bases and J lost 8, with 11 bases in between. Study-wide results and limits: The authors suggested that every seasonal influenza vaccination recruits few new T cells.

This clonotype was observed at least ten times. Its specificity is not known. The receptor comes from a man aged 50-59 years who received an inactivated influenza vaccine. Sequences were derived from non-naive T cells sorted from PBMCs, sampled approximately 15 days before vaccination. V gene TRBV7-2 combines with J gene TRBJ1-1; no clear D gene. The CDR3 spells CASSSPLGEAFF. The CDR3 DNA sequence: TGTGCCAGCAGCTCCCCGTTAGGGGAAGCTTTCTTT.